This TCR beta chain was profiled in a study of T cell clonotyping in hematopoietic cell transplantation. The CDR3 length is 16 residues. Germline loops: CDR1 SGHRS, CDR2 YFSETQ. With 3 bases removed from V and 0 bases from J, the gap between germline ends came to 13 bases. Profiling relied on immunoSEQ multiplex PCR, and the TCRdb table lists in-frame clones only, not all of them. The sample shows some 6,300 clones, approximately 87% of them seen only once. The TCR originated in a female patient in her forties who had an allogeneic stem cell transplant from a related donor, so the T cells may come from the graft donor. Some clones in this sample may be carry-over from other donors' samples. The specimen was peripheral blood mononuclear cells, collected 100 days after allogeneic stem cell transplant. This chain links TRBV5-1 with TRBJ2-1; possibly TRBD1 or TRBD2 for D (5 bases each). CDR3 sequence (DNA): TGCGCCAGCAGCTACGGGACGGAGAGCTCCTACAATGAGCAGTTCTTC. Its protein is CASSYGTESSYNEQFF.